The subject of this entry is one T cell receptor beta chain. This entry comes from a study of blood T cell repertoires in COVID-19. Whole-study context: Some COVID-19 samples were acute and others convalescent; all came from the United States, Italy and Spain. The cDNA or gDNA used as material had been derived from T cells, B-cell-depleted T cells, or PBMCs.

CDR1 is MDHEN, CDR2 SYDVKM, per germline. With 7 bases removed from V and 8 bases from J, the gap between germline ends came to 9 bases. The length of the CDR3 is 11 residues. Authors' methods: Estimation of nucleated cell counts relied on the amplification of reference gene primers. The repertoire was sequenced with immunoSEQ multiplex PCR; TCRdb's copy has only in-frame clones and lacks some. V, J and clone size are taken as reported in that table, and D and trimming were inferred from the DNA itself. The sample lists under 400,000 clones, 90% seen once, with about 7% in the top ten. Input material: peripheral blood. The receptor was isolated from a man between 18 and 29 years old with active or convalescent COVID-19. The chain recombines TRBV28 with TRBJ2-1; D is unresolved. The CDR3 here is CASTPVDEQFF. Written as DNA, the CDR3 is TGTGCCAGCACCCCCGTCGATGAGCAGTTCTTC. The full variable domain, rest sourced from reference TRBV28 and TRBJ2-1, is DVKVTQSSRYLVKRTGEKVFLECVQDMDHENMFWYRQDPGLGLRLIYFSYDVKMKEKGDIPEGYSVSREKKERFSLILESASTNQTSMYLCASTPVDEQFFGPGTRLTVL.